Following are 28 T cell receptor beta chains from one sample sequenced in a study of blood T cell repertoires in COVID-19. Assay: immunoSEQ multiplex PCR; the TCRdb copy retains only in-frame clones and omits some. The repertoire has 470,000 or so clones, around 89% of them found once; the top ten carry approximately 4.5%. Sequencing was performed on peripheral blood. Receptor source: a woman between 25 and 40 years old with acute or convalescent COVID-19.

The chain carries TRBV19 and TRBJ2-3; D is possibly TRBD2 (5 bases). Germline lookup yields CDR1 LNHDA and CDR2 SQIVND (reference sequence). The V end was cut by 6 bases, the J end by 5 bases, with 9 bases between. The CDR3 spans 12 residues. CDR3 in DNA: TGTGCCAGTAGCCCCGGGAAAGATACGCAGTATTTT. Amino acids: CASSPGKDTQYF.

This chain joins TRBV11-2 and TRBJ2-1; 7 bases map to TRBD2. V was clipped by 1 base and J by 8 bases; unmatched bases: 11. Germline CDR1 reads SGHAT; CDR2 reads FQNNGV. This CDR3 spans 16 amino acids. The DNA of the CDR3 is TGTGCCAGCAGCTTAGTACGGCCGACTAGCTTCGATGAGCAGTTCTTC. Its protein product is CASSLVRPTSFDEQFF.

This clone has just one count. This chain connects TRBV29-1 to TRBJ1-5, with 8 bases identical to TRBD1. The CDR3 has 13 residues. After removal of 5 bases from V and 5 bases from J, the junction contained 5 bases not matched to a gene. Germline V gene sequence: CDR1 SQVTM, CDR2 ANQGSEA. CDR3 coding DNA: TGCAGCGTTCTTCCAGGGGGCGATCAGCCCCAGCATTTT. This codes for CSVLPGGDQPQHF.

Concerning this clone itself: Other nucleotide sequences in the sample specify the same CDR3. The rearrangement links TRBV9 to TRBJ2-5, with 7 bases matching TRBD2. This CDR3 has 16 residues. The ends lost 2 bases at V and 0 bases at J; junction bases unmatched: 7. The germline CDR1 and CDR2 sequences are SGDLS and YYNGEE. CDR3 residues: CASSVSSGGNQETQYF. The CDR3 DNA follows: TGTGCCAGCAGCGTCTCGTCGGGGGGAAACCAAGAGACCCAGTACTTC.

The CDR3 sequence is CATSRDRDGGTLYNEQFF. The CDR3 DNA follows: TGTGCCACCAGCAGAGATCGAGACGGGGGGACCCTCTACAATGAGCAGTTCTTC. This chain links TRBV15 with TRBJ2-1; TRBD2 agrees at 7 bases. The V segment lost 0 bases and the J segment 3 bases; nucleotides outside the gene matches: 11. The CDR3 has 18 amino acids. In germline, CDR1 is LNHNV, CDR2 YYDKDF (reference sequence).

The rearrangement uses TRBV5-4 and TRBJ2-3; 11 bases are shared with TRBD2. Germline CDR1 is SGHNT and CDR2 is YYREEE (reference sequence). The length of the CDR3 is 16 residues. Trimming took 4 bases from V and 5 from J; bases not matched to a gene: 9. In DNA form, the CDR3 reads TGTGCCAGCAGCCTAACCACTAGCGGGGGCTTAGATACGCAGTATTTT. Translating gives CASSLTTSGGLDTQYF.

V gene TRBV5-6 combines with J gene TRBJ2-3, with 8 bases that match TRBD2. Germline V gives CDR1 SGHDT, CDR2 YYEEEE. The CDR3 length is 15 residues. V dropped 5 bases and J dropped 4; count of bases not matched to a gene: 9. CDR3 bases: TGTGCCAGCAGGATGATAGCGGGGCCCGCAGATACGCAGTATTTT. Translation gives CASRMIAGPADTQYF.

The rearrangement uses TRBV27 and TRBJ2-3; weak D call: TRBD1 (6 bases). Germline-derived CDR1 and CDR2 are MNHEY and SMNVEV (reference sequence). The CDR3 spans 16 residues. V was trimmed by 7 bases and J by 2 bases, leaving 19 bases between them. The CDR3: CASTRPQDSLTDTQYF. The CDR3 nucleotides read TGTGCCAGCACCAGACCCCAGGACAGCCTCACAGATACGCAGTATTTT.

CDR3 sequence reads: CASSLEKKSSWYQETQYF. The CDR3 DNA is TGTGCCAGCAGCTTAGAAAAAAAGTCTAGCTGGTACCAAGAGACCCAGTACTTC. The rearrangement links TRBV7-2 to TRBJ2-5; perhaps TRBD2 as D (5 bases). This CDR3 comprises 18 residues. Looked up from germline, CDR1 is SGHTA and CDR2 is FQGNSA. Trimming pared 1 base from V and 0 bases from J, leaving 18 bases between.

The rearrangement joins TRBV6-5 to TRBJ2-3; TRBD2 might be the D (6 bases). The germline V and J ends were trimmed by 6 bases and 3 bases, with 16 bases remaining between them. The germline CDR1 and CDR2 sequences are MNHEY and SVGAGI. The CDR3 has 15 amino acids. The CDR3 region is CASSLHSGTTDTQYF. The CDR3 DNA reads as TGTGCCAGCAGCCTGCATTCGGGGACTACAGATACGCAGTATTTT.

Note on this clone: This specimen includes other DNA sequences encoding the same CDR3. Here the CDR3 reads CASSPGTGGDEQYF. The CDR3 DNA reads as TGCGCCAGCAGCCCCGGGACAGGGGGGGACGAGCAGTACTTC. This sequence joins TRBV5-1 and TRBJ2-7; 11 bases are shared with TRBD1. CDR3 size: 14 residues. The germline V gene has CDR1 SGHRS and CDR2 YFSETQ. Unmatched junction bases numbered 5, after V lost 4 bases and J lost 5 bases. Full variable domain (outside the CDR3, taken from reference TRBV5-1 and TRBJ2-7): KAGVTQTPRYLIKTRGQQVTLSCSPISGHRSVSWYQQTPGQGLQFLFEYFSETQRNKGNFPGRFSGRQFSNSRSEMNVSTLELGDSALYLCASSPGTGGDEQYFGPGTRLTVT.

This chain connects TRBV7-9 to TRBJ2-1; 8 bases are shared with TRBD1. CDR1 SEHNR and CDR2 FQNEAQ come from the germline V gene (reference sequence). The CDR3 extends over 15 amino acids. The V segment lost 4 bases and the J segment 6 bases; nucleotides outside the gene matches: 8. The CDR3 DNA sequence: TGTGCCAGCAGCTCGAAATGGACAGGGAGCAATGAGCAGTTCTTC. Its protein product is CASSSKWTGSNEQFF.

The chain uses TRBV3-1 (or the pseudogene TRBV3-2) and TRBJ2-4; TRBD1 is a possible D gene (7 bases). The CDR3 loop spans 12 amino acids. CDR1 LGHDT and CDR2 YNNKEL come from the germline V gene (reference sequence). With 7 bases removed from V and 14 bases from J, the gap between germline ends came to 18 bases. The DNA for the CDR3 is TGTGCCAGCACCACAACGGGAGACAGGGAGTACTTC. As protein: CASTTTGDREYF.

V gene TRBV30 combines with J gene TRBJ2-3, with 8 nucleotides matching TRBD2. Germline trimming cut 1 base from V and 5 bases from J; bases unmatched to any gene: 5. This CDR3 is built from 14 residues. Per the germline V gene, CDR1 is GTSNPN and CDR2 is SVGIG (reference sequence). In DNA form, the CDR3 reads TGTGCCTGGAGTGACGGGGGGGCCGTAGATACGCAGTATTTT. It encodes CAWSDGGAVDTQYF.

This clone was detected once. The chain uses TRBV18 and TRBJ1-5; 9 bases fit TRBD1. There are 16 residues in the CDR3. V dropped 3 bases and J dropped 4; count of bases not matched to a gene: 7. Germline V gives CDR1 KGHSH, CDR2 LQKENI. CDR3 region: CASSPTRDRDNQPQHF. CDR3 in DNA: TGTGCCAGCTCACCGACTCGGGACAGGGATAATCAGCCCCAGCATTTT.

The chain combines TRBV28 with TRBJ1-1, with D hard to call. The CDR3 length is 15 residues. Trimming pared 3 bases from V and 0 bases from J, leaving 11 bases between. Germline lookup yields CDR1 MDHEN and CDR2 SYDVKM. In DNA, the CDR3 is TGTGCCAGCAGTTTCGAGGATGCGGTGAACACTGAAGCTTTCTTT. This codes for CASSFEDAVNTEAFF.

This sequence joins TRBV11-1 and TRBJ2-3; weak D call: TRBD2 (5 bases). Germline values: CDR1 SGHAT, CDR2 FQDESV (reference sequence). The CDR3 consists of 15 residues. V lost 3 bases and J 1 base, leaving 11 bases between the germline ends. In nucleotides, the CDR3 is TGTGCCAGCAGCTTGAGGGAAAGGGGCACAGATACGCAGTATTTT. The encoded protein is CASSLRERGTDTQYF.

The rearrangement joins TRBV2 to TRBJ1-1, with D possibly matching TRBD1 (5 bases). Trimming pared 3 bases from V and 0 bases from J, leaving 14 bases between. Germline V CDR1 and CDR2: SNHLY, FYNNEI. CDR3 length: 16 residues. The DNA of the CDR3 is TGTGCCAGCAGTGAGATTGGACAAGACATGAACACTGAAGCTTTCTTT. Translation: CASSEIGQDMNTEAFF.

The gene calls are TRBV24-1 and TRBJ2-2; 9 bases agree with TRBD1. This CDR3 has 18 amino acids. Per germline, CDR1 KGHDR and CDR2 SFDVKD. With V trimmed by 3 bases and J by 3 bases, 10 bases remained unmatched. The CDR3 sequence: CATSDDWTGATDTGELFF. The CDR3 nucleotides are TGTGCCACCAGTGATGATTGGACAGGGGCGACCGACACCGGGGAGCTGTTTTTT.

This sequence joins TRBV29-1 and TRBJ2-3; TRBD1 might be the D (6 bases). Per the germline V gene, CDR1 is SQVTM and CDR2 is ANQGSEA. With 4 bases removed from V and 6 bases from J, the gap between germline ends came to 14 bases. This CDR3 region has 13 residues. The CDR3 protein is CSVAGRGPDTQYF. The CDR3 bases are TGCAGCGTTGCAGGCAGGGGTCCCGATACGCAGTATTTT.

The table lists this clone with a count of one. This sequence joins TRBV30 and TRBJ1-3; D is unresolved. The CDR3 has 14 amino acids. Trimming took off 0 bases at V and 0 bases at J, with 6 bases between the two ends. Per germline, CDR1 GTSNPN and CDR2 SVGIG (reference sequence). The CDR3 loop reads CAWSVEGSGNTIYF. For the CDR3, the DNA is TGTGCCTGGAGTGTAGAGGGCTCTGGAAACACCATATATTTT.

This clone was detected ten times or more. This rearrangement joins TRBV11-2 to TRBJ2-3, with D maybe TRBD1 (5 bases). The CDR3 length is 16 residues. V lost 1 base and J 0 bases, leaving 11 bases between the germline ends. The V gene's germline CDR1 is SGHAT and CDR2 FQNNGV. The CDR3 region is CASSLGQGHSTDTQYF. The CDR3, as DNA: TGTGCCAGCAGCTTAGGGCAGGGCCATAGCACAGATACGCAGTATTTT.

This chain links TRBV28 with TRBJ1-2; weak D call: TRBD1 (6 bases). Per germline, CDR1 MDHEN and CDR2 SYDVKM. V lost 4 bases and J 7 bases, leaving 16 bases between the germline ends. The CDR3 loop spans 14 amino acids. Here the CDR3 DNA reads TGTGCCAGCAGTTCCTCTCGGGGGGCGGTTGGCTACACCTTC. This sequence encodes CASSSSRGAVGYTF.

For the CDR3, the DNA is TGTGCCACCAGTTCTAGGGGACTGAGCACAGATACGCAGTATTTT. Translating gives CATSSRGLSTDTQYF. This chain uses TRBV24-1 with TRBJ2-3, with D tentatively TRBD2 (6 bases). Per the germline V gene, CDR1 is KGHDR and CDR2 is SFDVKD. CDR3 length: 15 amino acids. V dropped 6 bases and J dropped 0 bases, with 12 bases sitting between them.

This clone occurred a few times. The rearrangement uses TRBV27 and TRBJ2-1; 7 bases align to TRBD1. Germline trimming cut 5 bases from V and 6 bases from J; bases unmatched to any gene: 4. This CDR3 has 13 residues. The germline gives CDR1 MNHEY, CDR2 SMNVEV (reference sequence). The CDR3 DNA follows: TGTGCCAGCAGTACGACAGGGATCAATGAGCAGTTCTTC. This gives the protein CASSTTGINEQFF.

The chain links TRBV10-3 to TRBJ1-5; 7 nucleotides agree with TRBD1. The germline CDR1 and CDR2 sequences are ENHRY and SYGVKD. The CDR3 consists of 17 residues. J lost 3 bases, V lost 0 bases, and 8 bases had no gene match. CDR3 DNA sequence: TGTGCCATCAGTGAGTCAATCATGACAGGGACCAATCAGCCCCAGCATTTT. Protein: CAISESIMTGTNQPQHF.

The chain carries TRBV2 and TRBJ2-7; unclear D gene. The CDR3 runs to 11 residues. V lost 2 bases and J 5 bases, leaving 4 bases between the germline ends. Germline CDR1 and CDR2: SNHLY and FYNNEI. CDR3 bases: TGTGCCAGCAGTGAATTTAACGAGCAGTACTTC. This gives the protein CASSEFNEQYF.

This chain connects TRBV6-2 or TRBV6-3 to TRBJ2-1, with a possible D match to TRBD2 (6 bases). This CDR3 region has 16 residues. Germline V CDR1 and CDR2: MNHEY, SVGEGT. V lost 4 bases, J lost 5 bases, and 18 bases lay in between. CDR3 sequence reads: CASSSGPGTRDNEQFF. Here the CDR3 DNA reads TGTGCCAGCAGTTCAGGGCCCGGGACTCGCGACAATGAGCAGTTCTTC.